The following is a TCR beta chain sequence with its context. The CDR3 extends over 11 amino acids. V was shortened by 1 base and J by 6 bases, with 6 bases between the two germline ends. CDR1 GTSNPN and CDR2 SVGIG come from the germline V gene (reference sequence). The data were obtained in a study of human T cells and chemical hapten exposure. Time point denoted: patch test 1, 2 weeks after DPC sensitization. The treatment denotes: therapeutic diphenylcyclopropenone sensitization with weekly scalp DPC. Unfractionated whole blood yielded the extracted total RNA. Individual cDNA molecules had unique molecular identifiers attached to them by the library. TCRdb recomputed calls from the RACE reads with MiXCR, one row per CDR3 protein. Seen here are about 34,000 distinct CDR3 sequences, around 6.8% observed once, and the top ten hold more than 7%.

The source is a woman younger than 45 with alopecia areata. Some clones in this sample may be carry-over from other donors' samples. Source: whole blood, taken in connection with sensitization to the hapten diphenylcyclopropenone (DPC). The J gene is TRBJ1-1, the V gene TRBV30; no clear D gene. The CDR3 protein is CAWSGGSEAFF. In nucleotides, the CDR3 is TGTGCCTGGAGTGGGGGTTCTGAAGCTTTCTTT.